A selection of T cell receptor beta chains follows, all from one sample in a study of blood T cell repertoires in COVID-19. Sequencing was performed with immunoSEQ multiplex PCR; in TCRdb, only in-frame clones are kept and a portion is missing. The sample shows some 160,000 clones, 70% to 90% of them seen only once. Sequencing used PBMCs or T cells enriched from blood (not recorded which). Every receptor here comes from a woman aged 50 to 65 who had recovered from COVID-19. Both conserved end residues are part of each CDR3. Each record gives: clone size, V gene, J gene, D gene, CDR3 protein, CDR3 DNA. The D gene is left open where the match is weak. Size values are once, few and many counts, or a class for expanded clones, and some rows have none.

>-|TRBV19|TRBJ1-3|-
CASSIVFQGYSGNTIYF
TGTGCCAGTAGTATAGTCTTCCAGGGCTACTCTGGAAACACCATATATTTT
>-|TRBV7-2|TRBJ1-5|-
CASSLKSEASNQPQHF
TGTGCCAGCAGCTTAAAGTCGGAGGCTAGCAATCAGCCCCAGCATTTT
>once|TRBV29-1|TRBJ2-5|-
CSVGVLGSEQETQYF
TGCAGCGTTGGGGTACTTGGATCGGAGCAAGAGACCCAGTACTTC
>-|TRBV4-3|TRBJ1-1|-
CASSQERGLSTEAFF
TGCGCCAGCAGCCAAGAAAGGGGGTTAAGCACTGAAGCTTTCTTT
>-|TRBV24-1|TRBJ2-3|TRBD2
CATSGGLVSGDTQYF
TGTGCCACCAGTGGGGGACTAGTCAGCGGAGATACGCAGTATTTT
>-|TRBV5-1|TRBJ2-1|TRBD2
CASSFGGSSYNEQFF
TGCGCCAGCAGCTTCGGGGGGAGCTCCTACAATGAGCAGTTCTTC
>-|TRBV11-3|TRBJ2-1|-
CASSLGLAQFF
TGTGCCAGCAGCTTAGGCCTAGCGCAGTTCTTC
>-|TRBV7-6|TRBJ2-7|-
CASSFRTIDEQYF
TGTGCCAGCAGCTTTAGGACAATCGACGAGCAGTACTTC
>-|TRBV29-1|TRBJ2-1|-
CSVEDRGRPYNEQFF
TGCAGCGTTGAAGACAGGGGCAGGCCGTACAATGAGCAGTTCTTC
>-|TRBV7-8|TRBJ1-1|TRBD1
CASRRDRANTEAFF
TGTGCCAGCAGGCGGGACAGGGCGAACACTGAAGCTTTCTTT
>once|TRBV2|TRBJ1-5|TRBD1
CASSEDRGDQPQHF
TGTGCCAGCAGTGAGGACAGGGGCGATCAGCCCCAGCATTTT
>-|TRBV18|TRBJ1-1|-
CASSIGAGRGDEAFF
TGTGCCAGCTCTATTGGGGCGGGGCGCGGGGATGAAGCTTTCTTT
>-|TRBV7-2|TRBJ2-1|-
CASSPDSSSYNEQFF
TGTGCCAGCAGCCCGGACAGTAGCTCCTACAATGAGCAGTTCTTC
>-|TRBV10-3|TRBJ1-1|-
CAIMLSQETTEAFF
TGTGCCATCATGCTGAGTCAGGAAACCACTGAAGCTTTCTTT
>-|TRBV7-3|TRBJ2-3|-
CASSLNPGSTDTQYF
TGTGCCAGCAGCTTGAACCCGGGGAGCACAGATACGCAGTATTTT
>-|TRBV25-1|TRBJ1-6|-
CASSGFSHGSRNSPLHF
TGTGCCAGCAGTGGGTTTTCACACGGAAGCAGGAATTCACCCCTCCACTTT
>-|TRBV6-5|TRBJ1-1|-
CASSYGGYTEAFF
TGTGCCAGCAGTTACGGAGGGTACACTGAAGCTTTCTTT
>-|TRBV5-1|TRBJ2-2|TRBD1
CASSLPPGGHRELFF
TGCGCCAGCAGCTTGCCCCCAGGGGGCCACAGGGAGCTGTTTTTT
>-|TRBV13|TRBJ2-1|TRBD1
CASSLNRGRWGNEQFF
TGTGCCAGCAGCCTAAACAGGGGGCGCTGGGGGAATGAGCAGTTCTTC
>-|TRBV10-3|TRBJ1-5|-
CAIFSGQANQPQHF
TGTGCCATCTTCAGTGGGCAGGCTAATCAGCCCCAGCATTTT
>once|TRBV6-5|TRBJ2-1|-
CASSLASPNEQFF
TGTGCCAGCAGTTTAGCGTCTCCCAATGAGCAGTTCTTC
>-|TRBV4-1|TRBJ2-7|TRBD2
CASSHIVVGLAGGPSREQYF
TGCGCCAGCAGCCACATCGTCGTGGGACTAGCGGGGGGGCCAAGTCGCGAGCAGTACTTC
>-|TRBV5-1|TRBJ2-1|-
CASSFRGASEQFF
TGCGCCAGCAGCTTCAGGGGGGCCAGTGAGCAGTTCTTC
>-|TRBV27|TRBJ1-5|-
CASSLRQSNQPQHF
TGTGCCAGCAGTTTAAGACAGAGCAATCAGCCCCAGCATTTT
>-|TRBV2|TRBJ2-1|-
CASSRTDSSYNEQFF
TGTGCCAGCAGTCGGACAGATAGCTCCTACAATGAGCAGTTCTTC
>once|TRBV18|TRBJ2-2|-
CASSIWEAANTGELFF
TGTGCCAGCTCGATCTGGGAGGCAGCGAACACCGGGGAGCTGTTTTTT
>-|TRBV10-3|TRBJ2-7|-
CASRTEGDSDEQYF
TGTGCCTCACGAACGGAGGGGGACAGCGACGAGCAGTACTTC
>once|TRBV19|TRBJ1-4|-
CASSMRGNEKLFF
TGTGCCAGTAGTATGCGGGGGAATGAAAAACTGTTTTTT
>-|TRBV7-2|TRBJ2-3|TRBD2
CASSPSGGAGTDTQYF
TGTGCCAGCAGCCCTAGCGGGGGGGCCGGGACAGATACGCAGTATTTT
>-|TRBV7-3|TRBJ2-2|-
CASSSTGTLNTGELFF
TGTGCCAGCAGCTCCACCGGGACTTTGAACACCGGGGAGCTGTTTTTT
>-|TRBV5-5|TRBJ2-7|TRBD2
CASSRWLAGGPTEQYF
TGTGCCAGCAGCCGCTGGCTAGCGGGGGGGCCGACCGAGCAGTACTTC
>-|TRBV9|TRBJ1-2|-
CASSPLGDYGYTF
TGTGCCAGCAGCCCCCTAGGTGACTATGGCTACACCTTC
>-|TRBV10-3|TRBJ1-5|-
CAISDSNQPQHF
TGTGCCATCAGTGACAGTAATCAGCCCCAGCATTTT
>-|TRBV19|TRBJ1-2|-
CASSIQGYGYTF
TGTGCCAGTAGTATTCAGGGATATGGCTACACCTTC
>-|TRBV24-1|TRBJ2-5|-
CATSDFDGKETQYF
TGTGCCACCAGTGATTTCGACGGGAAAGAGACCCAGTACTTC
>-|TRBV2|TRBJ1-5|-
CASKQDHQPQHF
TGTGCCAGCAAACAGGATCATCAGCCCCAGCATTTT
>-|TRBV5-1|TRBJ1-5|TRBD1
CASSLTGNNQPQHF
TGCGCCAGCAGCCTGACAGGGAACAATCAGCCCCAGCATTTT
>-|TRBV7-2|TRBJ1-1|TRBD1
CASSLRQGRTEAFF
TGTGCCAGCAGCTTGCGACAGGGCCGCACTGAAGCTTTCTTT
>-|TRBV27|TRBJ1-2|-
CASSSSGGADYGYTF
TGTGCCAGCAGCTCATCCGGGGGGGCTGACTATGGCTACACCTTC
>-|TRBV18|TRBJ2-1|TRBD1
CASSPVPGQGGTGPHEQFF
TGTGCCAGCTCACCGGTCCCGGGACAGGGGGGGACCGGTCCCCATGAGCAGTTCTTC
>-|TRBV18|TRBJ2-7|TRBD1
CASSLRQGEAYEQYF
TGTGCCAGCTCTCTCCGACAGGGGGAGGCCTACGAGCAGTACTTC
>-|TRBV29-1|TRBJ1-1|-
CSGGREGGAFF
TGCAGCGGCGGACGGGAAGGGGGAGCTTTCTTT
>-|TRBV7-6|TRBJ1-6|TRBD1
CASSLATGRLHF
TGTGCCAGCAGCTTAGCGACAGGGCGCCTCCACTTT
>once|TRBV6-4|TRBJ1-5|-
CASSREFNQPQHF
TGTGCCAGCAGTCGAGAATTCAATCAGCCCCAGCATTTT
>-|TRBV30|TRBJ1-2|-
CAWYFQGRRSGYTF
TGTGCCTGGTATTTCCAGGGGCGCAGGTCTGGCTACACCTTC
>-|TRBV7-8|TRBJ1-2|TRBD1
CASSLGPQPGGYGYTF
TGTGCCAGCAGCTTAGGGCCTCAGCCAGGGGGCTATGGCTACACCTTC
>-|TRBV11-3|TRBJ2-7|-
CASSQDSYYEQYF
TGTGCCAGCAGCCAGGACAGCTACTACGAGCAGTACTTC
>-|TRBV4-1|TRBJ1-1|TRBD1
CASSPTLAGGLNTEAFF
TGCGCCAGCAGCCCTACCCTGGCAGGGGGCCTGAACACTGAAGCTTTCTTT
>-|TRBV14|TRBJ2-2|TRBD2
CASSIKKAGGGELFF
TGTGCCAGCAGTATTAAGAAGGCGGGAGGCGGGGAGCTGTTTTTT
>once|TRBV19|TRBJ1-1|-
CASSMEGGYSTEAFF
TGTGCCAGTAGTATGGAGGGAGGGTATAGCACTGAAGCTTTCTTT
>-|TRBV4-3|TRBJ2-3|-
CASSQEAWSSTDTQYF
TGCGCCAGCAGCCAAGAGGCTTGGAGTAGCACAGATACGCAGTATTTT
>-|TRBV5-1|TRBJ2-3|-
CASWGGRSPTDTQYF
TGCGCCAGCTGGGGGGGCCGCTCCCCCACAGATACGCAGTATTTT
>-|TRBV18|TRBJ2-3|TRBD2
CASSPPGWAGDADTQYF
TGTGCCAGCTCACCACCGGGATGGGCGGGGGACGCAGATACGCAGTATTTT
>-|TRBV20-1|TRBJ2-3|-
CSLDTQYF
TGCAGTCTGGATACGCAGTATTTT
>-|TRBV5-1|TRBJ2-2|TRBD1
CASTTGQGTGELFF
TGCGCCAGCACCACAGGACAGGGCACCGGGGAGCTGTTTTTT
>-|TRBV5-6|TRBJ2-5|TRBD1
CASSLTGGMGTQYF
TGTGCCAGCAGCTTGACAGGGGGAATGGGGACCCAGTACTTC
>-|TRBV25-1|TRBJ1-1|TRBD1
CASSQGDRESTEAFF
TGTGCCAGCAGTCAGGGGGACAGGGAAAGTACTGAAGCTTTCTTT
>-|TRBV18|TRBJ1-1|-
CASSPTGNTEAFF
TGTGCCAGCTCTCCCACAGGGAACACTGAAGCTTTCTTT
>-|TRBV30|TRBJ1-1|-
CAWSHSGTEAFF
TGTGCCTGGAGTCACTCGGGTACTGAAGCTTTCTTT